The T cell receptor (beta chain) under discussion was sequenced for a study of identical twins. Study-wide results and caveats: Cord blood's abundant beta clonotypes had fewer insertions, unlike memory repertoires.

Germline CDR1 is MNHEY and CDR2 is SVGEGT. The CDR3 is 17 amino acids. Trimming left V 0 bases short and J 3 bases short, with 16 bases between. This clonotype was seen only a few times. Its antigen remains unknown. TCRdb redid the calling of the 5' RACE reads with MiXCR, one entry per CDR3 protein. The data contain 1.5 million to 2 million distinct CDR3 sequences, around 29% of them singletons. The clonotype comes from a newborn girl in good health. Input material: cord blood. V and J are TRBV6-2 or TRBV6-3 and TRBJ2-3; D possibly corresponds to TRBD2 (6 bases). CDR3 loop: CASSYSGRGSRTDTQYF. The DNA for the CDR3 is TGTGCCAGCAGTTACTCGGGACGGGGGAGCCGGACAGATACGCAGTATTTT.